This is a list of T cell receptor beta chains from one sample in a study of T-cell reconstitution after alpha-beta-depleted transplantation in children. MiXCR, run by TCRdb on the PCR reads, gives a single entry per CDR3 protein. This sample has about a million distinct CDR3 sequences; about 30% occur once, and the top ten carry over 25%. This specimen was PBMCs, mostly from graft donor cells, taken 360 days after TCRalphabeta/CD19-depleted stem cell transplant. All receptors come from a boy in the first two years of life who had a stem cell transplant for SCID, so the T cells may come from the graft donor. CDR3s include the opening cysteine and the closing phenylalanine or tryptophan. A D gene is named only where the DNA matches it firmly. Where a row states a size, it is once, few, many or the class of an expanded clone; other rows omit it.

d_call j_call v_call clone_size cdr3_aa cdr3_nt
TRBD2 TRBJ2-5 TRBV27 many CASSLNLAASGGLSQETQYF TGTGCCAGCAGTTTAAATTTGGCGGCTAGCGGGGGACTATCTCAAGAGACCCAGTACTTC
NA TRBJ2-1 TRBV27 NA CASSFIMGSVNEQFF TGTGCCAGCAGTTTTATCATGGGATCTGTCAATGAGCAGTTCTTC
NA TRBJ2-3 TRBV15 NA CATSERGSGITDTQYF TGTGCCACCAGCGAACGGGGGAGCGGCATCACAGATACGCAGTATTTT
NA TRBJ2-5 TRBV2 NA CASSDEYQETQYF TGTGCCAGCAGTGATGAGTACCAAGAGACCCAGTACTTC
TRBD1 TRBJ2-7 TRBV20-1 NA CSARAGQGTDEQYF TGCAGTGCTAGGGCGGGACAGGGCACGGACGAGCAGTACTTC
TRBD2 TRBJ2-2 TRBV12-3/TRBV12-4 NA CASSPGTSGGDDTGELFF TGTGCCAGCAGTCCAGGGACTAGCGGGGGCGACGACACCGGGGAGCTGTTTTTT
NA TRBJ1-1 TRBV6-5 NA CASSYSGRGWTEAFF TGTGCCAGCAGTTACTCGGGCAGGGGTTGGACTGAAGCTTTCTTT
NA TRBJ2-5 TRBV20-1 NA CSAGAGAVETQYF TGCAGTGCTGGGGCGGGGGCGGTGGAGACCCAGTACTTC
NA TRBJ1-5 TRBV20-1 few CSASSTPGAHQPQHF TGCAGTGCTTCTTCAACCCCAGGGGCCCATCAGCCCCAGCATTTT
NA TRBJ2-7 TRBV20-1 few CSARRQYGGTYEQYF TGCAGTGCTCGACGCCAATATGGGGGCACCTACGAGCAGTACTTC
TRBD2 TRBJ2-1 TRBV5-1 NA CASSLVPGGDEQFF TGCGCCAGCAGCTTGGTCCCGGGAGGGGATGAGCAGTTCTTC
TRBD1 TRBJ2-1 TRBV6-2/TRBV6-3 NA CASRPDRVLWDEQFF TGTGCCAGCAGACCTGACAGGGTCCTTTGGGATGAGCAGTTCTTC
NA TRBJ2-3 TRBV9 once CASSLGISYERTDTQYF TGTGCCAGCAGCCTCGGGATATCATACGAACGCACAGATACGCAGTATTTT
TRBD1 TRBJ1-1 TRBV28 NA CASSGTAMNTEAFF TGTGCCAGCAGCGGGACAGCCATGAACACTGAAGCTTTCTTT
NA TRBJ2-1 TRBV20-1 few CSASTLNEQFF TGCAGTGCTTCGACCCTCAATGAGCAGTTCTTC
TRBD2 TRBJ2-1 TRBV4-2 NA CASSQTLYPGGPFDEQFF TGTGCCAGCAGCCAAACTCTCTATCCGGGGGGGCCATTCGATGAGCAGTTCTTC
NA TRBJ2-3 TRBV6-1 NA CASTETKGHGTDTQYF TGTGCCAGCACCGAAACTAAGGGCCATGGCACAGATACGCAGTATTTT
TRBD2 TRBJ2-5 TRBV5-1 NA CASSTPSGTQETQYF TGCGCCAGCAGCACCCCCAGCGGGACCCAAGAGACCCAGTACTTC
TRBD1 TRBJ2-3 TRBV2 few CASSLSGTGVADTQYF TGTGCCAGCAGTCTCTCCGGGACAGGGGTAGCAGATACGCAGTATTTT
NA TRBJ1-1 TRBV19 NA CASRDRRVMNTEAFF TGTGCCAGTAGAGACCGCAGGGTCATGAACACTGAAGCTTTCTTT
NA TRBJ1-1 TRBV23-1 NA CASSTQGVRTEAFF TGTGCCAGCAGTACCCAGGGCGTTCGGACTGAAGCTTTCTTT
TRBD1 TRBJ1-5 TRBV6-2/TRBV6-3 few CASRDRGRQPQHF TGTGCCAGCAGGGACAGGGGACGACAGCCCCAGCATTTT
TRBD1 TRBJ2-3 TRBV5-1 NA CASSTTGGIASTDTQYF TGCGCCAGCAGCACGACAGGGGGGATCGCTAGCACAGATACGCAGTATTTT
TRBD1 TRBJ2-7 TRBV18 few CASSLVDRAREQYF TGTGCCAGCTCACTCGTCGACAGGGCGAGAGAGCAGTACTTC
NA TRBJ1-3 TRBV10-3 few CAISETGLSGNTIYF TGTGCCATCAGTGAGACAGGGCTCTCTGGAAACACCATATATTTT
NA TRBJ2-7 TRBV12-3/TRBV12-4 NA CASSSGSIYEQYF TGTGCCAGCAGTTCCGGGAGTATCTACGAGCAGTACTTC
TRBD1 TRBJ1-1 TRBV20-1 NA CSARARRDSEAFF TGCAGTGCTAGAGCCCGTCGGGACAGTGAAGCTTTCTTT
NA TRBJ2-7 TRBV12-3/TRBV12-4 NA CASSPTGRGAYEQYF TGTGCCAGCAGTCCTACGGGACGGGGAGCCTACGAGCAGTACTTC